What follows are 29 T cell receptor beta chains derived from one specimen sequenced in a study of blood T cell repertoires in COVID-19. Some clones are missing from TCRdb's copy, which holds only in-frame ones; the method was immunoSEQ multiplex PCR. The sample contains about 120,000 clones, approximately 90% of which appear only once. What was sequenced was peripheral blood. Source of these receptors: a man in his 70s with active or convalescent COVID-19.

This clone has just one count. The chain is built from TRBV19 and TRBJ1-4, with D possibly being TRBD1 (5 bases). Germline-derived CDR1 and CDR2 are LNHDA and SQIVND (reference sequence). There are 14 residues in the CDR3. V lost 5 bases, J lost 8 bases, and 15 bases lay in between. The CDR3 DNA sequence: TGTGCCAGTAGTGGGCCCTCCGGACAAGAAAAACTGTTTTTT. Translating gives CASSGPSGQEKLFF. Filled out from reference TRBV19 and TRBJ1-4, the complete variable domain reads DGGITQSPKYLFRKEGQNVTLSCEQNLNHDAMYWYRQDPGQGLRLIYYSQIVNDFQKGDIAEGYSVSREKKESFPLTVTSAQKNPTAFYLCASSGPSGQEKLFFGSGTQLSVL.

V gene TRBV10-3 combines with J gene TRBJ2-1; 13 positions agree with TRBD2. Germline assignment: CDR1 ENHRY and CDR2 SYGVKD. V lost 6 bases, J lost 4 bases, and 6 bases stayed unmatched. The CDR3 contains 16 residues. CDR3: CAIRAPGLAGYNEQFF. In nucleotides, the CDR3 is TGTGCCATCAGAGCACCGGGACTAGCGGGATACAATGAGCAGTTCTTC.

The V call is TRBV6-5, the J call TRBJ2-1; 12 nucleotides line up with TRBD2. CDR3 size: 15 residues. Unmatched junction bases numbered 6, after V lost 6 bases and J lost 6 bases. Germline lookup yields CDR1 MNHEY and CDR2 SVGAGI. The CDR3 DNA follows: TGTGCCAGCAGGGGAAGACTAGCGGGAGTCAATGAGCAGTTCTTC. Translating gives CASRGRLAGVNEQFF.

The chain links TRBV3-1 (or the pseudogene TRBV3-2) to TRBJ2-7, with 11 bases identical to TRBD1. CDR1 and CDR2 (germline): LGHDT, YNNKEL (reference sequence). This CDR3 is 16 amino acids long. V was pared by 3 bases and J by 2 bases, with 6 bases of the junction left unmatched. CDR3 nucleotide sequence: TGTGCCAGCAGCCAGCCGGGGACAGGGGGAGCCTACGAGCAGTACTTC. Amino acids: CASSQPGTGGAYEQYF.

CDR3 bases: TGCGCCAGCAGCTTCGGGGACAGGGAGGACAATGAGCAGTTCTTC. Protein sequence: CASSFGDREDNEQFF. The rearrangement uses TRBV5-1 and TRBJ2-1; TRBD1 aligns across 9 bases. Per the germline V gene, CDR1 is SGHRS and CDR2 is YFSETQ. The CDR3 length is 15 residues. Germline trimming cut 2 bases from V and 5 bases from J; bases unmatched to any gene: 5. The whole variable domain, remainder taken from reference TRBV5-1 and TRBJ2-1, is KAGVTQTPRYLIKTRGQQVTLSCSPISGHRSVSWYQQTPGQGLQFLFEYFSETQRNKGNFPGRFSGRQFSNSRSEMNVSTLELGDSALYLCASSFGDREDNEQFFGPGTRLTVL.

The V and J genes are TRBV27 and TRBJ2-1, with 9 bases that match TRBD1. Germline lookup yields CDR1 MNHEY and CDR2 SMNVEV (reference sequence). The V gene end was trimmed by 4 bases and the J gene end by 7 bases; junction bases not matched to a gene: 8. CDR3 length equals 15 residues. CDR3 loop: CASSSYRDRVNEQFF. Here the CDR3 DNA reads TGTGCCAGCAGTTCCTACCGGGACAGGGTGAATGAGCAGTTCTTC.

The chain is built from TRBV13 and TRBJ2-7; 9 positions match TRBD1. CDR1 and CDR2 (germline): PRHDT, FYEKMQ (reference sequence). V lost 6 bases to trimming and J lost 6 bases; unmatched junction nucleotides: 9. The CDR3 length is 14 residues. In DNA form, the CDR3 reads TGTGCCAGCAGTCGGGGACAGGGACGGTTCGAGCAGTACTTC. Translated, it gives CASSRGQGRFEQYF.

The chain uses TRBV19 and TRBJ2-3, with D perhaps TRBD1 (7 bases). CDR3 length equals 15 residues. V lost 5 bases and J 2 bases, leaving 14 bases between the germline ends. Germline values: CDR1 LNHDA, CDR2 SQIVND (reference sequence). CDR3: CASSPRQGLTDTQYF. Here the CDR3 DNA reads TGTGCCAGTAGTCCCAGACAGGGACTCACAGATACGCAGTATTTT.

This chain connects TRBV9 to TRBJ2-5, with D tentatively TRBD2 (6 bases). V dropped 3 bases and J dropped 4 bases, with 7 bases sitting between them. The CDR3 sequence is 12 residues long. Germline V gene lookup returns CDR1 SGDLS and CDR2 YYNGEE. CDR3: CASSEGGETQYF. The CDR3 DNA is TGTGCCAGCAGCGAGGGAGGAGAGACCCAGTACTTC.

This clone has a handful of counts. The chain has TRBV19 and TRBJ2-7; 7 positions match TRBD2. Unmatched junction bases numbered 10, after V lost 5 bases and J lost 3 bases. CDR1 is LNHDA and CDR2 is SQIVND in the germline V gene (reference sequence). The CDR3 contains 15 residues. The CDR3 DNA is TGTGCCAGTAGTTCACAAGAAGCGGGGATCTACGAGCAGTACTTC. Protein: CASSSQEAGIYEQYF.

The chain combines TRBV5-1 with TRBJ2-2; 13 positions agree with TRBD2. With V trimmed by 3 bases and J by 4 bases, 6 bases remained unmatched. The length of the CDR3 is 17 residues. Germline V gene sequence: CDR1 SGHRS, CDR2 YFSETQ. The CDR3 DNA reads TGCGCCAGCAGCTCCGGACTAGCGGGAGTTGGCACCGGGGAGCTGTTTTTT. Protein product: CASSSGLAGVGTGELFF.

The chain uses TRBV28 and TRBJ2-2; 13 nucleotides align to TRBD2. The V gene end was trimmed by 11 bases and the J gene end by 5 bases; junction bases not matched to a gene: 8. Looked up from germline, CDR1 is MDHEN and CDR2 is SYDVKM. The CDR3 is 15 amino acids. CDR3: CAGGPGLAGTGELFF. Here the CDR3 DNA reads TGTGCCGGGGGGCCGGGACTAGCGGGGACCGGGGAGCTGTTTTTT.

The rearrangement joins TRBV9 to TRBJ1-6; 8 bases line up with TRBD1. Germline values: CDR1 SGDLS, CDR2 YYNGEE. Trimming at V came to 4 bases and at J to 7 bases, leaving 4 bases not matched to a gene. The CDR3 totals 14 residues. CDR3 DNA: TGTGCCAGCAGCCCTGGACAGGGAAATTCACCCCTCCACTTT. This translates into CASSPGQGNSPLHF.

V usage is TRBV28 and J usage is TRBJ1-1; the D is unclear. Germline V gene data show CDR1 as MDHEN and CDR2 as SYDVKM. Trimming shortened V by 1 base and J by 1 base, and 10 bases separated the two germline ends. CDR3 size: 15 residues. CDR3 bases: TGTGCCAGCAGTTTATACGACAAGAAGAACACTGAAGCTTTCTTT. Protein: CASSLYDKKNTEAFF.

The V and J genes are TRBV7-6 and TRBJ1-6, with D maybe TRBD1 (5 bases). This CDR3 comprises 16 residues. The ends were cut back, 2 bases at V and 10 bases at J, with 18 bases in the middle. Germline V lookup: CDR1 SGHVS, CDR2 FNYEAQ. For the CDR3, the DNA is TGTGCCAGCAGCTTATTCGGGGGGACCCAATACTCACCCCTCCACTTT. This sequence encodes CASSLFGGTQYSPLHF.

This clone was detected only a few times. J is TRBJ2-1 and V is TRBV7-9; 11 positions agree with TRBD2. The V gene end was trimmed by 3 bases and the J gene end by 10 bases; junction bases not matched to a gene: 5. CDR1 and CDR2 from the germline V gene are SEHNR and FQNEAQ (reference sequence). The CDR3 sequence is 14 residues long. The CDR3 reads CASSLGLAAGEQFF. CDR3 nucleotide sequence: TGTGCCAGCAGCTTGGGACTAGCGGCCGGGGAGCAGTTCTTC.

V gene TRBV19 combines with J gene TRBJ2-1, with a tentative D call TRBD1 (6 bases). Germline V gives CDR1 LNHDA, CDR2 SQIVND (reference sequence). Trimming left V 2 bases short and J 5 bases short, with 13 bases between. The CDR3 covers 15 residues. The CDR3 DNA reads TGTGCCAGTAGTATACCCACAGGGTGGGACAATGAGCAGTTCTTC. Translation: CASSIPTGWDNEQFF.

The chain joins TRBV10-3 to TRBJ2-3, with 12 bases identical to TRBD1. From germline, CDR1 is ENHRY and CDR2 SYGVKD. This CDR3 is 16 amino acids long. V lost 3 bases and J lost 3; bases outside the gene matches: 4. CDR3 protein: CAISDPGQGATDTQYF. The CDR3 bases are TGTGCCATCAGTGATCCGGGACAGGGGGCGACAGATACGCAGTATTTT.

This sequence joins TRBV19 and TRBJ1-2; 10 bases line up with TRBD1. Germline values: CDR1 LNHDA, CDR2 SQIVND (reference sequence). Trimming took 2 bases from V and 7 from J; bases not matched to a gene: 7. The CDR3 runs to 15 residues. DNA for the CDR3: TGTGCCAGTAGTATAAGGGGACAGGGGTCAAGTGGCTACACCTTC. Protein: CASSIRGQGSSGYTF.

V gene TRBV24-1 combines with J gene TRBJ2-1; 7 bases agree with TRBD1. The CDR3 is 18 residues long. J was trimmed by 0 bases and V by 3 bases; bases with no gene match: 10. Germline V gives CDR1 KGHDR, CDR2 SFDVKD. The CDR3 here is CATSDHRHRGGSYNEQFF. The DNA of the CDR3 is TGTGCCACCAGTGATCACCGCCACAGGGGCGGCTCCTACAATGAGCAGTTCTTC.

This sequence joins TRBV28 and TRBJ2-7; TRBD1 agrees at 11 bases. The J segment lost 6 bases and the V segment lost 8 bases, leaving 3 bases of the junction unmatched. The CDR3 covers 12 residues. The germline CDR1 and CDR2 sequences are MDHEN and SYDVKM. The CDR3: CASFGTGGEQYF. The CDR3 DNA sequence: TGTGCCAGCTTTGGGACAGGGGGCGAGCAGTACTTC.

The rearrangement links TRBV28 to TRBJ1-5; D gene ambiguous. V dropped 5 bases and J dropped 4 bases, with 12 bases sitting between them. CDR3 length: 14 amino acids. The germline CDR1 and CDR2 sequences are MDHEN and SYDVKM. The CDR3 sequence: CASSDTAENQPQHF. The CDR3, as DNA: TGTGCCAGCAGTGACACAGCGGAGAATCAGCCCCAGCATTTT.

The V call is TRBV7-9, the J call TRBJ2-7; 12 nucleotides match TRBD1. This CDR3 comprises 16 residues. V was pared by 3 bases and J by 4 bases, with 7 bases of the junction left unmatched. The germline gives CDR1 SEHNR, CDR2 FQNEAQ (reference sequence). The CDR3 here is CASSFAGTGGRYEQYF. The CDR3 DNA sequence: TGTGCCAGCAGCTTCGCCGGGACAGGGGGCAGGTACGAGCAGTACTTC.

This clone has a single count. The chain is built from TRBV29-1 and TRBJ1-1; possibly TRBD1 for D (6 bases). Germline-derived CDR1 and CDR2 are SQVTM and ANQGSEA. This CDR3 region has 10 residues. V was pared by 5 bases and J by 6 bases, with 7 bases between. This CDR3 reads CSVWTAEAFF. CDR3 coding DNA: TGCAGCGTTTGGACAGCTGAAGCTTTCTTT.

The chain is built from TRBV19 and TRBJ2-2; weak D call: TRBD2 (5 bases). Germline lookup yields CDR1 LNHDA and CDR2 SQIVND (reference sequence). This CDR3 comprises 13 residues. Trimming pared 7 bases from V and 6 bases from J, leaving 12 bases between. The CDR3 loop reads CASIGVGAGELFF. DNA for the CDR3: TGTGCCAGTATCGGGGTCGGTGCCGGGGAGCTGTTTTTT.

The chain joins TRBV27 to TRBJ2-3; 7 bases match TRBD1. In germline, CDR1 is MNHEY, CDR2 SMNVEV (reference sequence). V shed 9 bases, J shed 2 bases, and the junction held 11 bases outside the gene matches. The CDR3 contains 15 residues. For the CDR3, the DNA is TGTGCCAGTTCTATGTACAGGGGCATCACAGATACGCAGTATTTT. This gives the protein CASSMYRGITDTQYF.

The genes are TRBV19 and TRBJ2-3, with 13 bases that match TRBD2. Germline lookup yields CDR1 LNHDA and CDR2 SQIVND (reference sequence). Trimming cost V 5 bases and J 6 bases; bases outside gene matches: 14. The CDR3 runs to 18 residues. The CDR3 region is CASSPEGLAGILADTQYF. The CDR3 DNA sequence: TGTGCCAGTAGTCCGGAGGGACTAGCGGGAATCTTGGCGGATACGCAGTATTTT.

This clone has only one observation. V usage is TRBV7-9 and J usage is TRBJ2-5, with a weak D call TRBD1 (5 bases). Germline V gene lookup returns CDR1 SEHNR and CDR2 FQNEAQ (reference sequence). The V and J ends lost 1 base and 1 base respectively, with 7 bases between them. CDR3 length equals 14 residues. CDR3 sequence reads: CASSLGQGQETQYF. CDR3 sequence (DNA): TGTGCCAGCAGCTTAGGGCAGGGCCAAGAGACCCAGTACTTC.

This clone was seen a few times. The chain recombines TRBV9 with TRBJ1-4; D is unresolved. V was cut by 4 bases and J by 0 bases, with 10 bases left in between. The CDR3 is 15 amino acids. Germline V gene lookup returns CDR1 SGDLS and CDR2 YYNGEE. CDR3 sequence reads: CASSPWAATNEKLFF. CDR3 nucleotides: TGTGCCAGCAGCCCATGGGCTGCAACTAATGAAAAACTGTTTTTT.